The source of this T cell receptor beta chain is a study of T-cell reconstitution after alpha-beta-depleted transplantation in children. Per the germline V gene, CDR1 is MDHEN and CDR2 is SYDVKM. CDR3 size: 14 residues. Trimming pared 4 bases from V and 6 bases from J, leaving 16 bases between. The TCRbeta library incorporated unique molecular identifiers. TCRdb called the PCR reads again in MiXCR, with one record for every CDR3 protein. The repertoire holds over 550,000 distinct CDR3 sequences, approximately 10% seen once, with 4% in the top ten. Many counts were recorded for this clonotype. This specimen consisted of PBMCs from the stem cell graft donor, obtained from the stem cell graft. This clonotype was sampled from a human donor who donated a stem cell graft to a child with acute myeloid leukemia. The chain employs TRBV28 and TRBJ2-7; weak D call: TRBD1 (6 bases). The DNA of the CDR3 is TGTGCCAGCAGTTCCATCCCACAGGGTAGCGAGCAGTACTTC. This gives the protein CASSSIPQGSEQYF.